The clone carrying this TCR beta chain was seen many times. Its antigen is undetermined. From germline, CDR1 is MGHDK and CDR2 SYGVNS. V dropped 3 bases and J dropped 8; count of bases not matched to a gene: 9. CDR3 size: 15 residues. Each CDR3 protein is one row after TCRdb ran MiXCR on the 5' RACE reads. The sample comprises a few hundred thousand distinct CDR3 sequences, roughly 18% of which are singletons, and approximately 0.93% rests with the top ten. These data belong to a study of CD8 T cells in ankylosing spondylitis. Findings and limits, study-wide: A motif in TCR beta, a set of about 8 highly homologous variants, appeared characteristic of ankylosing spondylitis blood. Clones linked to disease, bearing a CD8+ phenotype, were relatively rare in peripheral blood.

The chain combines TRBV25-1 with TRBJ1-4; 7 nucleotides agree with TRBD1. Sequenced sample: blood, either unsorted or a sorted T cell fraction (not recorded which). The receptor was derived from a male donor with ankylosing spondylitis. CDR3 DNA sequence: TGTGCCAGCAGTGATCAGGGGGGAGTAGGGGAAAAACTGTTTTTT. It translates to CASSDQGGVGEKLFF.